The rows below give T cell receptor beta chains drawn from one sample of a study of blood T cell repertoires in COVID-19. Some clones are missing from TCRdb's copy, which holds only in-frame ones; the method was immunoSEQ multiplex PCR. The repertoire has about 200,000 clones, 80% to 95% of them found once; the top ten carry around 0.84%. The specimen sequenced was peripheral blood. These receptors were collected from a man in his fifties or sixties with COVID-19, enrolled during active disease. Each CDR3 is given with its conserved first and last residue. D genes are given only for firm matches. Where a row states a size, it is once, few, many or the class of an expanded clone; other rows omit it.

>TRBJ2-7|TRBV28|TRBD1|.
TGTGCCAGCAGTTTAACAAGTCCGGGACAGGGCTACGAGCAGTACTTC
CASSLTSPGQGYEQYF
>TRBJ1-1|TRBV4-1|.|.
TGCGCCAGCAGCCGGCGGGAAGGGGATGGGACTGAAGCTTTCTTT
CASSRREGDGTEAFF
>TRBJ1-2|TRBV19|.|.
TGTGCCAGTAACTTAGTGGGGACACCGGCTAACTATGGCTACACCTTC
CASNLVGTPANYGYTF
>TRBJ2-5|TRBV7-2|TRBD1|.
TGTGCCAGCAGCTTATGGGGGACAGCCGCCAAAGAGACCCAGTACTTC
CASSLWGTAAKETQYF
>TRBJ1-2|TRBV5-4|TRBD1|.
TGTGCCAGCAGCGCATCCGGGACAGGGGGCTATGGCTACACCTTC
CASSASGTGGYGYTF
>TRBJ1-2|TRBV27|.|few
TGTGCCAGCAGTTTGGGGGGTGGAGGCTACACCTTC
CASSLGGGGYTF
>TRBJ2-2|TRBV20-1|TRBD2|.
TGCAGTGCTAGTCTGCTAGCGGGAGGCGGGAACACCGGGGAGCTGTTTTTT
CSASLLAGGGNTGELFF
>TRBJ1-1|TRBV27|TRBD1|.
TGTGCCAGCAGTTTCGCAGGGGGGACGGTTGAAGCTTTCTTT
CASSFAGGTVEAFF
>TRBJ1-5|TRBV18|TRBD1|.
TGTGCCAGCTCACAGGGGGCGGATCAGCCCCAGCATTTT
CASSQGADQPQHF
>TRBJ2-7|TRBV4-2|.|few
TGTGCCAGCAGCCAAGAGAGGGAGCCCTACGAGCAGTACTTC
CASSQEREPYEQYF
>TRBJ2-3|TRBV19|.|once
TGTGCCAGTAGTCTGAGCGCGGTAGGCACAGATACGCAGTATTTT
CASSLSAVGTDTQYF
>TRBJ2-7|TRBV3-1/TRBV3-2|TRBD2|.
TGTGCCAGCAGCCGAGCCCCGGGACTAGCGACCTACGAGCAGTACTTC
CASSRAPGLATYEQYF
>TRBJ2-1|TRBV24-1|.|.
TGTGCCACCAGTGATTTGCAGGGTTCAGGTAACAATGAGCAGTTCTTC
CATSDLQGSGNNEQFF
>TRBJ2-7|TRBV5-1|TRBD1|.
TGCGCCAGCGGTAGGGGACAGGGGCCCTACGAGCAGTACTTC
CASGRGQGPYEQYF
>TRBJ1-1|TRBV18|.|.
TGTGCCAGCTCATCAAAAGAGGGATTAGACACTGAAGCTTTCTTT
CASSSKEGLDTEAFF
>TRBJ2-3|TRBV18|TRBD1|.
TGTGCCAGCTCAACTGACAGGGCTAGCACAGATACGCAGTATTTT
CASSTDRASTDTQYF